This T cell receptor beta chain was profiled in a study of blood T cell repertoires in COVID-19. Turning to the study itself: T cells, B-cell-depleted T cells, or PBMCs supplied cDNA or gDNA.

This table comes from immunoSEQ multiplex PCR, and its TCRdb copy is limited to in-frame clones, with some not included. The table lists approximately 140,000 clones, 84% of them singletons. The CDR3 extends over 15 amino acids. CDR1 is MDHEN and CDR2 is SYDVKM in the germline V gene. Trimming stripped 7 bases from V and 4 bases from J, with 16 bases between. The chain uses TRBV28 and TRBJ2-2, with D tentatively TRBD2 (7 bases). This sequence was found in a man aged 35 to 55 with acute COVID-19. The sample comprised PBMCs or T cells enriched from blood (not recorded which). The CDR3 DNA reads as TGTGCCAGCACACTGGGAGGGGGTCCCACCGGGGAGCTGTTTTTT. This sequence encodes CASTLGGGPTGELFF.